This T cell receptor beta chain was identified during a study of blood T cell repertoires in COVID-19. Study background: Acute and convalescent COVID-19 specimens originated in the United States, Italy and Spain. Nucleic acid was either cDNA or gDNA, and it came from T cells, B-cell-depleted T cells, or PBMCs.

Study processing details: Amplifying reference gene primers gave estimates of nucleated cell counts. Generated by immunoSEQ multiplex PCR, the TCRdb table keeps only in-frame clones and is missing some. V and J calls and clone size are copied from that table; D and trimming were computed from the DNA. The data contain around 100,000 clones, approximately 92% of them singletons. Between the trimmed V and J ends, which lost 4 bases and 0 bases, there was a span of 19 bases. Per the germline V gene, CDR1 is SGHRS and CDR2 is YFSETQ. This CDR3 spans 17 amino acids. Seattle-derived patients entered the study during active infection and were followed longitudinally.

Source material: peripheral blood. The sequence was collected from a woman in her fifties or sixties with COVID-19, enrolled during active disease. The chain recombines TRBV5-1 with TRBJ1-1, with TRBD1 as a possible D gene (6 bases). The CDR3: CASSPSLQGLMNTEAFF. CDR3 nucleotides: TGCGCCAGCAGCCCATCACTACAGGGTCTGATGAACACTGAAGCTTTCTTT.